This T cell receptor beta chain was sequenced in a study of a mutant IDH1 vaccine in newly diagnosed glioma. CDR1 and CDR2 (germline): MGHRA, YSYEKL. The CDR3 totals 16 residues. The V gene end was trimmed by 6 bases and the J gene end by 3 bases; junction bases not matched to a gene: 11. Repertoires were generated with immunoSEQ multiplex PCR, while TCRdb's copy carries only in-frame clones and drops some. The sample lists about 32,000 clones; 81% were seen once. This clone was seen a handful of times. The antigen is unknown. Time point denoted: week 35, safety follow-up. Alongside topical imiquimod, each dose of vaccine comprised 300 ug of mutant IDH1 20-mer peptide.

The rearrangement joins TRBV4-1 to TRBJ2-1; 7 bases align to TRBD1. This specimen was PBMCs, taken from a glioma patient whose treatment included an IDH1 peptide vaccine. This TCR came from a man younger than 40 with glioma. The CDR3 region has the DNA TGCGCCAGCAGACCCATTGGGGCAGGGGGCTACAATGAGCAGTTCTTC. Translated, it gives CASRPIGAGGYNEQFF.